This passage covers 9 T cell receptor beta chains from one sample sequenced in a study of T cells after yellow fever vaccination. MiXCR, applied by TCRdb to the 5' RACE reads, yields one record per CDR3 protein. This sample has around 67,000 distinct CDR3 sequences, with more than 5.5% found just once. This specimen consisted of CD8+ T cells sorted from PBMCs, obtained around 5 days after the first yellow fever vaccination. Source of these receptors: a young man who received the YFV17D yellow fever vaccine.

This clonotype was detected many times. J is TRBJ2-2 and V is TRBV12-3 or TRBV12-4, with 7 bases fitting TRBD1. This CDR3 region has 14 residues. V shed 7 bases, J shed 6 bases, and the junction held 8 bases outside the gene matches. The CDR3 loop reads CASNGADRSGELFF. The DNA for the CDR3 is TGTGCCAGCAATGGGGCGGACAGGTCCGGGGAGCTGTTTTTT.

CDR3 sequence: CASSLRNRFTDTQYF. Written as DNA, the CDR3 is TGTGCCAGCAGCTTAAGGAACCGATTCACAGATACGCAGTATTTT. The chain employs TRBV7-9 and TRBJ2-3; D ambiguous. The CDR3 runs 15 residues. Deletions cut 2 bases from V and 2 bases from J, with 11 bases between. Germline V gene data show CDR1 as SEHNR and CDR2 as FQNEAQ (reference sequence).

This clonotype was recorded a few times. This chain joins TRBV4-1 and TRBJ1-2; TRBD1 aligns across 10 bases. The germline V gene has CDR1 MGHRA and CDR2 YSYEKL. The V segment lost 1 base and the J segment 4 bases; nucleotides outside the gene matches: 6. The CDR3 loop spans 16 amino acids. The CDR3 protein is CASSQALTGGLYGYTF. The CDR3 DNA sequence: TGCGCCAGCAGCCAAGCCCTGACAGGGGGCCTCTATGGCTACACCTTC.

Ten or more counts support this clonotype. The V and J genes are TRBV4-1 and TRBJ2-7; D gene unclear. Germline CDR1 is MGHRA and CDR2 is YSYEKL. The CDR3 totals 16 residues. V was pared by 0 bases and J by 1 base, with 13 bases between. The CDR3: CASSQEGYFGSYEQYF. The CDR3 nucleotides read TGCGCCAGCAGCCAAGAAGGGTATTTTGGGTCCTACGAGCAGTACTTC.

This clonotype was counted only a few times. The rearrangement joins TRBV15 to TRBJ2-2, with D possibly called TRBD1 or TRBD2 (5 bases each). In germline, CDR1 is LNHNV, CDR2 YYDKDF (reference sequence). The CDR3 has 16 residues. Trimming pared 1 base from V and 6 bases from J, leaving 15 bases between. CDR3 region: CATSRGPVGGAGELFF. The CDR3 DNA is TGTGCCACCAGCAGAGGACCGGTTGGGGGTGCCGGGGAGCTGTTTTTT.

This clonotype has just a few counts. This chain links TRBV4-2 with TRBJ1-4, with D unresolved. The CDR3 is 16 amino acids. Germline lookup yields CDR1 LGHNA and CDR2 YNFKEQ. V dropped 4 bases and J dropped 0 bases, with 12 bases sitting between them. The CDR3 protein is CASSLASDATNEKLFF. The CDR3 DNA reads TGTGCCAGCAGCCTAGCTTCCGATGCAACTAATGAAAAACTGTTTTTT.

Of note for this clonotype: This may be a read error, as it is one base from a much larger clone. The CDR3, as DNA: TGTGCCAGCCGTAGCGGGGCGCAGGAAGAACTGTTTTTT. This translates into CASRSGAQEELFF. The V gene is TRBV6-1, the J gene TRBJ1-4; D is perhaps TRBD1 (5 bases). The CDR3 spans 13 residues. Trimming left V 8 bases short and J 12 bases short, with 19 bases between. Germline CDR1 MNHNS, CDR2 SASEGT.

This clonotype occurred many times. The chain employs TRBV29-1 and TRBJ1-1; TRBD1 matches 7 bases. The CDR3 is 12 residues long. In germline, CDR1 is SQVTM, CDR2 ANQGSEA. V dropped 4 bases and J dropped 7; count of bases not matched to a gene: 6. Written as DNA, the CDR3 is TGCAGCGTTGGGTCAGGGGGAGTTGAAGCTTTCTTT. Its translation is CSVGSGGVEAFF.

This clonotype was seen repeatedly, ten times or more. J is TRBJ2-3 and V is TRBV6-2 or TRBV6-3, with D possibly matching TRBD1 (5 bases). Germline CDR1 is MNHEY and CDR2 is SVGEGT. Trimming removed 2 bases at V and 9 bases at J, with 9 bases between. The CDR3 is made up of 12 amino acids. The DNA of the CDR3 is TGTGCCAGCAGTTACAGGGGTCCAACGCAGTATTTT. Protein product: CASSYRGPTQYF.